This passage covers 5 T cell receptor beta chains from one sample sequenced in a study of identical twins' blood T cells. TCRdb used MiXCR to reprocess the 5' RACE reads, holding one entry per CDR3 protein. Here the sample spans roughly 340,000 distinct CDR3 sequences, under 30% being singletons. Sequenced material: PBMCs. The receptors derive from a woman between 18 and 55 years old in good health.

The sample holds many counts of this clonotype. The chain is built from TRBV20-1 and TRBJ2-2, with TRBD2 identical over 8 bases. Germline V gives CDR1 DFQATT, CDR2 SNEGSKA (reference sequence). V shed 3 bases, J shed 0 bases, and the junction held 0 bases outside the gene matches. CDR3 length: 14 amino acids. In nucleotides, the CDR3 is TGCAGTGCTAGCGGGGGGGCGAACACCGGGGAGCTGTTTTTT. This codes for CSASGGANTGELFF.

J is TRBJ2-2 and V is TRBV9; 7 positions agree with TRBD1. Germline CDR1 reads SGDLS; CDR2 reads YYNGEE. The CDR3 is made up of 19 amino acids. The ends lost 0 bases at V and 0 bases at J; junction bases unmatched: 11. The DNA of the CDR3 is TGTGCCAGCAGCGTAGCTTTATGGGCAGGACAGGCGAACACCGGGGAGCTGTTTTTT. Amino acid sequence: CASSVALWAGQANTGELFF.

This clonotype has more than one count but fewer than ten. The chain links TRBV6-2 or TRBV6-3 to TRBJ2-1; D gene unclear. Germline CDR1 reads MNHEY; CDR2 reads SVGEGT. CDR3 length equals 13 residues. Trimming left V 2 bases short and J 7 bases short, with 9 bases between. The CDR3 coding sequence is TGTGCCAGCAGTTACGACAATATAAATGAGCAGTTCTTC. Encoded protein: CASSYDNINEQFF.

The chain has TRBV5-1 and TRBJ2-3; perhaps D is TRBD1 or TRBD2 (6 bases each). Trimming removed 1 base from V and 4 bases from J, with 16 bases in between. CDR3 length: 16 residues. CDR1 is SGHRS and CDR2 is YFSETQ in the germline V gene. The CDR3 reads CASSLPGGLTSDTQYF. DNA for the CDR3: TGCGCCAGCAGCTTGCCCGGGGGCCTAACCTCAGATACGCAGTATTTT.

This clonotype was counted a few times. The chain is built from TRBV20-1 and TRBJ2-1; D gene ambiguous. This CDR3 has 13 residues. CDR1 and CDR2 from the germline V gene are DFQATT and SNEGSKA (reference sequence). The V gene lost 3 bases and the J gene lost 7 bases, with 13 bases spanning the gap. In nucleotides, the CDR3 is TGCAGTGCTAGTATCAAAGGGAATAATGAGCAGTTCTTC. Its translation is CSASIKGNNEQFF.